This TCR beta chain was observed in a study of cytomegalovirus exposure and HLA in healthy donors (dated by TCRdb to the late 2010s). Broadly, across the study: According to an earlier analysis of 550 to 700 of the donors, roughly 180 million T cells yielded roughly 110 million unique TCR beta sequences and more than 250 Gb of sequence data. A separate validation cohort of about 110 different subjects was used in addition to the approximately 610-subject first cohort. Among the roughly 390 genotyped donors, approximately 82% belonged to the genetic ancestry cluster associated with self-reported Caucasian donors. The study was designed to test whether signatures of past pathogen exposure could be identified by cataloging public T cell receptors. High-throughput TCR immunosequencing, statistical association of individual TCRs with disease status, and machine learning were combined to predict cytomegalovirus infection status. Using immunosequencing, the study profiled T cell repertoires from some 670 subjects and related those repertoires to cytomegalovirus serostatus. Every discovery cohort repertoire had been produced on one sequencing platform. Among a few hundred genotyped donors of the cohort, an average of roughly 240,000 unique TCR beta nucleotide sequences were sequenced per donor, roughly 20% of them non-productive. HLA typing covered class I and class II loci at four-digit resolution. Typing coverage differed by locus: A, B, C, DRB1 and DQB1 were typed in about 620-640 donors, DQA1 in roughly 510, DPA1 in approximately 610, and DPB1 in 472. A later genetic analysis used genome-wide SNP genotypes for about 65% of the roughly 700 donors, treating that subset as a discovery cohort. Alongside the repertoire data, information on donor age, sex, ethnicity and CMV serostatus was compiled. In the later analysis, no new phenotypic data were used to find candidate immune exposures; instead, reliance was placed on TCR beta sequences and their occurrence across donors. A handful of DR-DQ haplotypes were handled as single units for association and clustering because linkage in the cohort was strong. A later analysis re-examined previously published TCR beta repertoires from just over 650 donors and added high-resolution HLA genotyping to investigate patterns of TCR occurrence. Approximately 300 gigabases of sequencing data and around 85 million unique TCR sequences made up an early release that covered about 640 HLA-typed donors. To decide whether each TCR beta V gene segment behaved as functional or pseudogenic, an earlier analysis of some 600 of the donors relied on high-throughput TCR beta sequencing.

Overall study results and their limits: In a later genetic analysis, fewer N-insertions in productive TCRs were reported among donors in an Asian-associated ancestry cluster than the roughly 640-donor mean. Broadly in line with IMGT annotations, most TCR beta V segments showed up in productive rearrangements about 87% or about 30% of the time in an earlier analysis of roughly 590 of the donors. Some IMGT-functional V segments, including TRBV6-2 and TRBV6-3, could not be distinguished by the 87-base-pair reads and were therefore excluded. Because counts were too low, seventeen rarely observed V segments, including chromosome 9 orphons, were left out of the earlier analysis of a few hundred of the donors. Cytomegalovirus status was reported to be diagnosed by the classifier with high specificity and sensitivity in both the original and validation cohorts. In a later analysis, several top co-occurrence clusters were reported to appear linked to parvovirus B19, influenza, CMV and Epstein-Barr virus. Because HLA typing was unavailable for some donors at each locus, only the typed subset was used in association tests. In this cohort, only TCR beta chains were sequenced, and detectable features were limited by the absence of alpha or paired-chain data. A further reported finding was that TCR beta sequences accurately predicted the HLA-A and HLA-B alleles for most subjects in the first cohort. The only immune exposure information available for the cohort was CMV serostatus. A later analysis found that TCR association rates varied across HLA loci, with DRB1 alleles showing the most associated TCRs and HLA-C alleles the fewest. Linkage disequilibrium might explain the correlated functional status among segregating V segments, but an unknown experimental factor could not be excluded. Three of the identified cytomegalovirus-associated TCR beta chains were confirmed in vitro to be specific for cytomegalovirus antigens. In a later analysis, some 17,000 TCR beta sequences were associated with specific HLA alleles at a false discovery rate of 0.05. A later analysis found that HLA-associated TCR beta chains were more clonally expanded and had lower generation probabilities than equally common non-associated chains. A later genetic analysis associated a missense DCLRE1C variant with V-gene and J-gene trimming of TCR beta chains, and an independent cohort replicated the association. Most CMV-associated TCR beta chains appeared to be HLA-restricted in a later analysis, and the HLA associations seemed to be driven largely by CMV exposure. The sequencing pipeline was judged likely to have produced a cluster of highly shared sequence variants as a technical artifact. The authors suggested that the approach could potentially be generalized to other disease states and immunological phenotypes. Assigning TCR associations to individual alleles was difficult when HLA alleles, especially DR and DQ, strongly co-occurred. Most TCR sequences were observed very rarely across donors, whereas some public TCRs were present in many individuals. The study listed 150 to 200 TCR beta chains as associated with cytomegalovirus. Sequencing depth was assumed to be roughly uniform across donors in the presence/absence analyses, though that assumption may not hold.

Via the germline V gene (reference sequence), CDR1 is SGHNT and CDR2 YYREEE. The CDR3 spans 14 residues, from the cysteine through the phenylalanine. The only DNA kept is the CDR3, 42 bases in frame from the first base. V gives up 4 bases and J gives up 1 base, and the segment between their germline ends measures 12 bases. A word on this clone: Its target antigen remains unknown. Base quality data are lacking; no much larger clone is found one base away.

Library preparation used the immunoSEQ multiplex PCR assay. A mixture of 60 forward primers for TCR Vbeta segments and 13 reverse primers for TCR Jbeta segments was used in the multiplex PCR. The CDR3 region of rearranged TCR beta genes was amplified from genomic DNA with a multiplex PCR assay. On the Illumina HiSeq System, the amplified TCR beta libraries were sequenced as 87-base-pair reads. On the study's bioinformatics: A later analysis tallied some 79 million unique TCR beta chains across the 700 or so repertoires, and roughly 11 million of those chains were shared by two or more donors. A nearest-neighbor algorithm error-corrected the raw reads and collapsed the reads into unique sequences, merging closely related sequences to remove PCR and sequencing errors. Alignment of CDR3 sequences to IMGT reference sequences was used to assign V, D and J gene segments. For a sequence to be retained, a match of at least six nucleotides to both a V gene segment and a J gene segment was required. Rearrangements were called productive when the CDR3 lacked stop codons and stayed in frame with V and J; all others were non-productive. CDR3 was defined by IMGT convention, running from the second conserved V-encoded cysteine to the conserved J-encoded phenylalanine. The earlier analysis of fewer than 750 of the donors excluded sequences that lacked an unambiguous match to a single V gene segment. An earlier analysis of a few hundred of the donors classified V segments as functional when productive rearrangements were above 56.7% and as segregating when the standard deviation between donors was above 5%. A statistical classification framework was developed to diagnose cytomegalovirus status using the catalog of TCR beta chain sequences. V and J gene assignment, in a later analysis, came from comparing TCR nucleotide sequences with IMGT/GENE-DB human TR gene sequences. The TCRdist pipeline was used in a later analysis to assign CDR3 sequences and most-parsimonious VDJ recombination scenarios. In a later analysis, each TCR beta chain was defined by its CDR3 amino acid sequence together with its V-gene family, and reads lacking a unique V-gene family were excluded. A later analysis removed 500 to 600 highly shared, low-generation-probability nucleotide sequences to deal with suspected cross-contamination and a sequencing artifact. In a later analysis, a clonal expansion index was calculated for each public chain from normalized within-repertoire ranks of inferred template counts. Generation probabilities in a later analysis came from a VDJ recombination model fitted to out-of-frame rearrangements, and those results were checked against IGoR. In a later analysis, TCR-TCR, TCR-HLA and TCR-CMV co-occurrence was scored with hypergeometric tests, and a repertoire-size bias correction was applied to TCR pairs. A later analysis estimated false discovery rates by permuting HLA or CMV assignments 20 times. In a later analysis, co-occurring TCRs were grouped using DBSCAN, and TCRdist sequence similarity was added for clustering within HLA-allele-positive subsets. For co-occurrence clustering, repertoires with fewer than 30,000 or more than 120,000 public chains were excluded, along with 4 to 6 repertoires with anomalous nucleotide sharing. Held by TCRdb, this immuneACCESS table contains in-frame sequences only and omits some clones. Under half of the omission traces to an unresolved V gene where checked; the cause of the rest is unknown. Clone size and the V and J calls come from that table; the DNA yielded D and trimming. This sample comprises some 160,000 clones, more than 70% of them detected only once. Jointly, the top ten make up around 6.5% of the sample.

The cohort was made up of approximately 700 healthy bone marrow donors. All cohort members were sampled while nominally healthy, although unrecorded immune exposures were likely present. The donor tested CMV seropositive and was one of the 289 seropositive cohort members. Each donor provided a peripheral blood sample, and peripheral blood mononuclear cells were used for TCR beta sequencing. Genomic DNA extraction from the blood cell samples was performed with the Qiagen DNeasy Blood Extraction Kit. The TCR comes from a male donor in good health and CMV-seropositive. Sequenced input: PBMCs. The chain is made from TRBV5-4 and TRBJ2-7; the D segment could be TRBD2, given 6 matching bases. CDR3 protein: CASSPEGRSYEQYF. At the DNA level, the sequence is TGTGCCAGCAGCCCGGAGGGCCGGTCCTACGAGCAGTACTTC.